One sample yielded the 27 T cell receptor beta chains listed below, sequenced in a study of blood T cell repertoires in COVID-19. The method was immunoSEQ multiplex PCR; TCRdb's version includes in-frame clones alone and lacks a portion of them. Of 130,000 to 150,000 clones detected, roughly 84% appear once; the ten largest clones hold roughly 7.9%. The sample taken for sequencing was peripheral blood. The receptors come from a woman between 45 and 65 years old in a cohort sampled during active or convalescent COVID-19.

The J gene is TRBJ2-1, the V gene TRBV29-1; 8 bases are a match to TRBD1. CDR1 and CDR2 from the germline V gene are SQVTM and ANQGSEA. The V and J ends lost 3 bases and 4 bases, in that order; junction bases with no gene match: 2. This CDR3 comprises 13 residues. CDR3 DNA sequence: TGCAGCGTTGACAGGGGGCGATACAATGAGCAGTTCTTC. It translates to CSVDRGRYNEQFF.

A word on this clone: Other DNA sequences in this sample translate to the same CDR3. The chain is built from TRBV11-3 and TRBJ1-1; 9 positions match TRBD1. CDR1 SGHNT and CDR2 YENEEA come from the germline V gene. Unmatched junction bases numbered 2, after V lost 5 bases and J lost 1 base. The CDR3 is 14 amino acids. The CDR3 sequence: CASSLGQGNTEAFF. DNA of the CDR3: TGTGCCAGCAGCCTGGGACAGGGGAACACTGAAGCTTTCTTT.

This sequence joins TRBV9 and TRBJ1-1; no clear D. This CDR3 is 16 amino acids long. Germline CDR1 and CDR2: SGDLS and YYNGEE. The V end was cut by 1 base, the J end by 4 bases, with 17 bases between. CDR3 loop: CASSVSPSPGGTEAFF. The CDR3 bases are TGTGCCAGCAGCGTATCTCCGTCCCCGGGAGGCACTGAAGCTTTCTTT. Full variable domain (missing parts from reference TRBV9 and TRBJ1-1): DSGVTQTPKHLITATGQRVTLRCSPRSGDLSVYWYQQSLDQGLQFLIQYYNGEERAKGNILERFSAQQFPDLHSELNLSSLELGDSALYFCASSVSPSPGGTEAFFGQGTRLTVV.

The V call is TRBV4-1, the J call TRBJ1-2; a weak D match, TRBD1 (6 bases). The CDR3 extends over 12 amino acids. Trimming pared 5 bases from V and 5 bases from J, leaving 9 bases between. Germline V CDR1 and CDR2: MGHRA, YSYEKL. DNA of the CDR3: TGCGCCAGCAGCAAGGACAGATATGGCTACACCTTC. Encoded protein: CASSKDRYGYTF.

This clone showed up many times. The chain links TRBV19 to TRBJ2-3, with TRBD2 matching over 8 bases. Per germline, CDR1 LNHDA and CDR2 SQIVND (reference sequence). Trimming removed 5 bases from V and 10 bases from J; junction bases left unmatched: 11. The CDR3 is 14 residues long. CDR3 in amino acids: CASSPGGQGRAQYF. The CDR3 coding sequence is TGTGCCAGTAGTCCGGGAGGGCAGGGCAGGGCGCAGTATTTT.

The gene calls are TRBV19 and TRBJ1-3; 8 positions match TRBD1. Germline V gene data show CDR1 as LNHDA and CDR2 as SQIVND (reference sequence). The CDR3 extends over 14 amino acids. J gave up 2 bases and V 4 bases, and 1 base lay outside the gene matches. In DNA form, the CDR3 reads TGTGCCAGTAGTAGGACAGGGCCTGGAAACACCATATATTTT. Translating it yields CASSRTGPGNTIYF.

The genes are TRBV27 and TRBJ1-5, with a weak D call TRBD1 (6 bases). Trimming left V 3 bases short and J 6 bases short, with 18 bases between. The CDR3 contains 16 residues. CDR1 and CDR2 from the germline V gene are MNHEY and SMNVEV (reference sequence). The CDR3 protein is CASSFQSGGGGQPQHF. CDR3 DNA: TGTGCCAGCAGTTTCCAATCGGGGGGCGGGGGTCAGCCCCAGCATTTT.

This chain links TRBV7-6 with TRBJ2-6; D call uncertain. The CDR3 loop spans 14 amino acids. V lost 1 base to trimming and J lost 4 bases, with 5 bases between them. Germline V CDR1 and CDR2: SGHVS, FNYEAQ. For the CDR3, the DNA is TGTGCCAGCAGCTTAGGTGGCGGGGCCAACGTCCTGACTTTC. Translating it yields CASSLGGGANVLTF. The complete variable domain, with remaining parts taken from reference TRBV7-6 and TRBJ2-6, reads GAGVSQSPRYKVTKRGQDVALRCDPISGHVSLYWYRQALGQGPEFLTYFNYEAQQDKSGLPNDRFSAERPEGSISTLTIQRTEQRDSAMYRCASSLGGGANVLTFGAGSRLTVL.

This clone was observed at least ten times. V gene TRBV27 combines with J gene TRBJ2-7, with 10 bases aligning to TRBD1. The V gene end was trimmed by 5 bases and the J gene end by 3 bases; junction bases not matched to a gene: 13. There are 17 residues in the CDR3. Germline CDR1 reads MNHEY; CDR2 reads SMNVEV (reference sequence). The CDR3 is CASSPPYRTGGRYEQYF. The CDR3 nucleotides are TGTGCCAGCAGTCCCCCCTATAGGACAGGGGGACGCTACGAGCAGTACTTC.

The chain uses TRBV7-8 and TRBJ2-1, with 8 nucleotides matching TRBD2. Germline CDR1 SGHVS, CDR2 FQNEAQ. J lost 4 bases, V lost 8 bases, and 7 bases had no gene match. The CDR3 runs 14 residues. The CDR3 spells CASPGTSRYNEQFF. CDR3 DNA: TGTGCCAGCCCCGGGACTAGTCGGTACAATGAGCAGTTCTTC.

The chain carries TRBV19 and TRBJ2-3; 10 bases are a match to TRBD2. Germline CDR1 and CDR2: LNHDA and SQIVND (reference sequence). The V segment lost 9 bases and the J segment 3 bases; nucleotides outside the gene matches: 6. This CDR3 is 14 amino acids long. CDR3 protein: CASPAGGPTDTQYF. CDR3 sequence (DNA): TGTGCCAGCCCAGCGGGGGGGCCGACAGATACGCAGTATTTT.

CDR3 sequence reads: CASSLRLAGGADTQYF. CDR3 nucleotide sequence: TGTGCCAGCTCACTCCGACTAGCGGGGGGCGCAGATACGCAGTATTTT. This chain connects TRBV18 to TRBJ2-3, with 13 bases fitting TRBD2. CDR3 length: 16 residues. The germline V gene has CDR1 KGHSH and CDR2 LQKENI. Trimming removed 4 bases from V and 4 bases from J; junction bases left unmatched: 5.

The chain carries TRBV9 and TRBJ2-7; D perhaps matches TRBD2 (6 bases). This CDR3 comprises 14 residues. Per the germline V gene, CDR1 is SGDLS and CDR2 is YYNGEE. The V gene lost 3 bases and the J gene lost 3 bases, with 13 bases spanning the gap. This chain's CDR3 is CASSGDSGNYEQYF. The CDR3 region has the DNA TGTGCCAGCAGCGGGGATAGCGGCAACTACGAGCAGTACTTC.

The J gene is TRBJ1-5, the V gene TRBV18; the match to TRBD1 covers 7 bases. Germline CDR1 is KGHSH and CDR2 is LQKENI. The CDR3 covers 16 residues. With 4 bases clipped from V and 2 bases from J, the junction kept 8 bases outside the gene matches. CDR3 amino acids: CASSQPGQSGNQPQHF. CDR3 sequence (DNA): TGTGCCAGCTCACAACCGGGACAGTCCGGCAATCAGCCCCAGCATTTT.

This chain uses TRBV27 with TRBJ2-3; no reliable D call. Germline V CDR1 and CDR2: MNHEY, SMNVEV (reference sequence). V dropped 0 bases and J dropped 6 bases, with 4 bases sitting between them. The CDR3 totals 12 residues. This chain's CDR3 is CASSLSLDTQYF. In nucleotides, the CDR3 is TGTGCCAGCAGTTTATCTCTGGATACGCAGTATTTT.

This chain links TRBV20-1 with TRBJ1-2, with D uncertain. The V gene's germline CDR1 is DFQATT and CDR2 SNEGSKA (reference sequence). CDR3 length equals 11 residues. V shed 6 bases and J shed 5 bases, with 10 bases lying between them. CDR3 loop: CSAPLEYGYTF. The CDR3 region has the DNA TGCAGTGCCCCTCTGGAGTATGGCTACACCTTC.

The gene calls are TRBV3-1 (or the pseudogene TRBV3-2) and TRBJ1-5; TRBD1 aligns across 9 bases. Germline V gene lookup returns CDR1 LGHDT and CDR2 YNNKEL (reference sequence). The CDR3 totals 13 residues. V lost 5 bases to trimming and J lost 5 bases; unmatched junction nucleotides: 1. The CDR3 sequence is CASSRDRDQPQHF. In DNA, the CDR3 is TGTGCCAGCAGCAGGGACAGGGATCAGCCCCAGCATTTT.

Remarks on this clone: Sequence at one end of the junction differs from germline and may be a read error. Here the CDR3 reads CASSLGAGAQETQYF. CDR3 nucleotides: TGTGCTAGCAGCTTAGGGGCGGGGGCGCAAGAGACCCAGTACTTC. The V gene is TRBV7-7, the J gene TRBJ2-5; a weak D match, TRBD2 (7 bases). This CDR3 contains 15 residues. Looked up from germline, CDR1 is SSHAT and CDR2 is FNYEAQ (reference sequence).

The sample holds a few counts of this clone. V usage is TRBV6-4 and J usage is TRBJ2-5, with D perhaps TRBD2 (6 bases). The CDR3 is 15 residues long. Trimming took 5 bases from V and 7 from J, leaving 20 bases between them. Germline values: CDR1 MRHNA, CDR2 SNTAGT. The CDR3 DNA reads TGTGCCAGCAGTCCGCGGGACTCCCTACGGGGGACCCAGTACTTC. It yields the protein CASSPRDSLRGTQYF.

This clone was picked up a small number of times. This chain uses TRBV11-1 with TRBJ1-1; possibly TRBD1 for D (5 bases). This CDR3 spans 16 amino acids. Germline V gene sequence: CDR1 SGHAT, CDR2 FQDESV (reference sequence). V lost 5 bases and J 5 bases, leaving 21 bases between the germline ends. The CDR3 here is CASSRRGPGARTEAFF. The DNA for the CDR3 is TGTGCCAGCAGCCGAAGGGGCCCGGGCGCTCGGACTGAAGCTTTCTTT.

The chain is built from TRBV5-1 and TRBJ2-5; TRBD2 matches at 13 bases. V gave up 4 bases and J gave up 1 base; unmatched junction bases: 1. From germline, CDR1 is SGHRS and CDR2 YFSETQ. CDR3 length: 15 residues. The CDR3 region has the DNA TGCGCCAGCAGCCGGACTAGCGGGGGCCAAGAGACCCAGTACTTC. Translating gives CASSRTSGGQETQYF.

This chain links TRBV30 with TRBJ2-5; a weak D match, TRBD1 (6 bases). V lost 4 bases, J lost 3 bases, and 9 bases lay in between. CDR1 is GTSNPN and CDR2 is SVGIG in the germline V gene (reference sequence). The CDR3 has 12 amino acids. CDR3 residues: CAWNNREETQYF. The CDR3 nucleotides are TGTGCCTGGAATAACAGGGAAGAGACCCAGTACTTC.

The J gene is TRBJ1-5, the V gene TRBV19; D possibly corresponds to TRBD1 (6 bases). V shed 10 bases and J shed 0 bases, with 7 bases lying between them. Germline V gene data show CDR1 as LNHDA and CDR2 as SQIVND (reference sequence). CDR3 length: 12 amino acids. This chain's CDR3 is CATDSSNQPQHF. The DNA for the CDR3 is TGTGCCACGGACAGTAGCAATCAGCCCCAGCATTTT.

The CDR3 is CASSLPGTPTYNEQFF. The CDR3 DNA reads as TGCGCCAGCAGCTTGCCCGGTACCCCGACCTACAATGAGCAGTTCTTC. The chain employs TRBV5-1 and TRBJ2-1, with D unresolved. The CDR3 has 16 residues. Trimming took 1 base from V and 2 from J, leaving 13 bases between them. Per the germline V gene, CDR1 is SGHRS and CDR2 is YFSETQ.

This chain's CDR3 is CASSSGQGEAFF. CDR3 coding DNA: TGTGCCAGCAGTTCAGGACAGGGTGAAGCTTTCTTT. The chain combines TRBV27 with TRBJ1-1; 8 bases match TRBD1. Trimming took 4 bases from V and 7 from J; bases not matched to a gene: 2. Germline CDR1 is MNHEY and CDR2 is SMNVEV (reference sequence). The CDR3 sequence is 12 residues long.

This sequence joins TRBV5-6 and TRBJ1-5, with TRBD1 matching over 7 bases. This CDR3 has 16 residues. In germline, CDR1 is SGHDT, CDR2 YYEEEE. The junction had 7 bases not matched to a gene; V was cut back by 2 bases and J by 2 bases. In DNA, the CDR3 is TGTGCCAGCAGCTTTGGTCCAGGGGGACGCAATCAGCCCCAGCATTTT. Amino acids: CASSFGPGGRNQPQHF.

V and J are TRBV15 and TRBJ1-2, with 7 bases matching TRBD1. CDR1 and CDR2 from the germline V gene are LNHNV and YYDKDF (reference sequence). The CDR3 sequence is 13 residues long. Unmatched junction bases numbered 4, after V lost 9 bases and J lost 0 bases. The CDR3 nucleotides read TGTGCCACAGGGACAGTTTCTAACTATGGCTACACCTTC. Its translation is CATGTVSNYGYTF.